This T cell receptor (beta chain) was found in a study of T-cell reconstitution after alpha-beta-depleted transplantation in children. TCRbeta library construction was performed incorporating unique molecular identifiers. TCRdb processed the PCR reads anew with MiXCR; each CDR3 protein has one entry. The sample consists of approximately 340,000 distinct CDR3 sequences, about a tenth of them appearing once. The V gene lost 2 bases and the J gene lost 4 bases, with 15 bases spanning the gap. Germline CDR1 SGHVS, CDR2 FQNEAQ. The CDR3 is made up of 16 amino acids. V gene TRBV7-8 combines with J gene TRBJ2-1; D may be TRBD2 (6 bases). The origin of this receptor is a human donor who donated a stem cell graft to a child with acute lymphoblastic leukemia. Material: PBMCs from the stem cell graft donor, obtained from the stem cell graft. CDR3 coding DNA: TGTGCCAGCAGCTTACCCCGCGCACTAGCTTACAATGAGCAGTTCTTC. This sequence encodes CASSLPRALAYNEQFF.